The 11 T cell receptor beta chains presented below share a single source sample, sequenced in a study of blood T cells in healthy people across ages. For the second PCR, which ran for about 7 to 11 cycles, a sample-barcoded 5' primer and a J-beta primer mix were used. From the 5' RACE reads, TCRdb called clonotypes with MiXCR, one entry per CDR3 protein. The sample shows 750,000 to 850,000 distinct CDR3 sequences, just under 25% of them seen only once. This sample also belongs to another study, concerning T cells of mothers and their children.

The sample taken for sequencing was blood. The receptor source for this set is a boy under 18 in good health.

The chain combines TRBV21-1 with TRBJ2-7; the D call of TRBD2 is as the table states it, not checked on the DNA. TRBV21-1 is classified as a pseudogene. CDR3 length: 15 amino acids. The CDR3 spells CASSKAGRDAYEQYF. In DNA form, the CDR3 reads TGTGCCAGCAGCAAAGCCGGGAGGGACGCCTACGAGCAGTACTTC.

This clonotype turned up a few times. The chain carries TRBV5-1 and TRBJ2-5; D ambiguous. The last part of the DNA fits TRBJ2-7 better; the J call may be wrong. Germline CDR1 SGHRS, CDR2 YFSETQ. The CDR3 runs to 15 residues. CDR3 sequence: CASSLETVHSYEQYF. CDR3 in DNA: TGCGCCAGCAGCTTGGAGACTGTGCACTCCTACGAGCAGTACTTC.

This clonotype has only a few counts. In nucleotides, the CDR3 is TGTGCCAGCAGTCCTCGGACAGGGTTCGGCACTGAAGCTTTCTTT. Translating it yields CASSPRTGFGTEAFF. This rearrangement joins TRBV28 to TRBJ1-1, with 8 nucleotides matching TRBD1. Trimming cost V 5 bases and J 4 bases; bases outside gene matches: 9. This CDR3 spans 15 amino acids. The germline gives CDR1 MDHEN, CDR2 SYDVKM.

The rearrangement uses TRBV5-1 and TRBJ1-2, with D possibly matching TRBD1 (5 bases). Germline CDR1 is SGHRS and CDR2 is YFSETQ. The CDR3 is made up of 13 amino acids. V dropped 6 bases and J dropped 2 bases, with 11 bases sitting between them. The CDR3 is CASTLGDNYGYTF. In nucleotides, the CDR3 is TGCGCCAGCACCCTTGGGGACAACTATGGCTACACCTTC.

CDR3 in DNA: TGTGCCAGCAGCCTTGGGACTAGCGGAGCCTCCTACGAGCAGTACTTC. Translated: CASSLGTSGASYEQYF. J is TRBJ2-7 and V is TRBV7-6; 11 bases match TRBD2. Germline CDR1 reads SGHVS; CDR2 reads FNYEAQ. The CDR3 is 16 residues long. V lost 5 bases, J lost 0 bases, and 6 bases stayed unmatched.

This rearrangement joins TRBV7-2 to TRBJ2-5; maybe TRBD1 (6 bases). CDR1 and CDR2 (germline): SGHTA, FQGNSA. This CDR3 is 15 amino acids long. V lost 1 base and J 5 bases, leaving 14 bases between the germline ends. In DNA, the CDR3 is TGTGCCAGCAGCTTAGGGTTGGGGGCGCGGGAGACCCAGTACTTC. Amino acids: CASSLGLGARETQYF.

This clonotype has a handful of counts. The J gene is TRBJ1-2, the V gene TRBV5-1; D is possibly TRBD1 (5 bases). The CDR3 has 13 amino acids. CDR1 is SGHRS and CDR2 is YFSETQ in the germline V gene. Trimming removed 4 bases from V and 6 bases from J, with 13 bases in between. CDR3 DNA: TGCGCCAGCAGCCCCGATGGGACGGATGGCTACACCTTC. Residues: CASSPDGTDGYTF.

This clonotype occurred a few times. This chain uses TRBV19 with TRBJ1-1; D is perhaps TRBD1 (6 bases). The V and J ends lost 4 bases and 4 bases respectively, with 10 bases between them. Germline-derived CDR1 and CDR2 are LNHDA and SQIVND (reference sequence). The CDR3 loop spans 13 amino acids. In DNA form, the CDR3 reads TGTGCCAGTAGTAATCAGGGGCTCACTGAAGCTTTCTTT. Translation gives CASSNQGLTEAFF. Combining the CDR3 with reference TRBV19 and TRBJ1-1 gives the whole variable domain DGGITQSPKYLFRKEGQNVTLSCEQNLNHDAMYWYRQDPGQGLRLIYYSQIVNDFQKGDIAEGYSVSREKKESFPLTVTSAQKNPTAFYLCASSNQGLTEAFFGQGTRLTVV.

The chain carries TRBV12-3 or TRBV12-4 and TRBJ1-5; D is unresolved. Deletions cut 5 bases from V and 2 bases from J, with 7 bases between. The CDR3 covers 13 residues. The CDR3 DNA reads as TGTGCCAGCAGTGGTGGACGCAATCAGCCCCAGCATTTT. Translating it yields CASSGGRNQPQHF.

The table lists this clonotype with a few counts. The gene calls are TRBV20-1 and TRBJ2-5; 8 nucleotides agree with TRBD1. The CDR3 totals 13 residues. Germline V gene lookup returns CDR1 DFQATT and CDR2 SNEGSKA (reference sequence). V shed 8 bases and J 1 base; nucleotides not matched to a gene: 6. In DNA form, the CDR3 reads TGCAGTACCTCGGACAGGGCCCAAGAGACCCAGTACTTC. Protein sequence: CSTSDRAQETQYF.

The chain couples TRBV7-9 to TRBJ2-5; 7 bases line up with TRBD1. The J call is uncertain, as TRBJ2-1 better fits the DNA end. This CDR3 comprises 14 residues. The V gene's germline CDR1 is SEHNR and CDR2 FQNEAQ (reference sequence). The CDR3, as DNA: TGTGCCAGCAGCTTAGGTGACAGGGTTGATGAGCAGTTCTTC. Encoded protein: CASSLGDRVDEQFF.